In its sample, the clone carrying this TCR beta chain was seen a few times. As yet, its antigen is unknown. With 7 bases clipped from V and 4 bases from J, the junction kept 12 bases outside the gene matches. Germline CDR1 reads MNHEY; CDR2 reads SMNVEV (reference sequence). CDR3 length: 15 amino acids. This sample is drawn from a study of T-cell reconstitution after alpha-beta-depleted transplantation in children. General study results and limits: One year post-transplant, T-cell counts and diversity were largely derived from T cells produced anew.

A library of TCRbeta sequences, prepared with unique molecular identifiers, was generated. TCRdb independently ran MiXCR on the PCR reads; one entry per CDR3 protein. The sample has around 490,000 distinct CDR3 sequences, about an eighth seen once. The sequence was obtained from a female patient aged 2-10 years who had a stem cell transplant for aplastic anemia, so the T cells may come from the graft donor. This specimen was PBMCs, mostly from graft donor cells, taken 180 days after TCRalphabeta/CD19-depleted stem cell transplant. The chain carries TRBV27 and TRBJ1-2; 7 nucleotides match TRBD1. The CDR3 coding sequence is TGTGCCAGCACGCACGGACCAGGGGGGTCCTATGGCTACACCTTC. Translation gives CASTHGPGGSYGYTF.